What follows is one T cell receptor beta chain and its context. Sequencing used cDNA as its template, made by extracting RNA and reverse transcribing it. Data came from immunoSEQ multiplex PCR; TCRdb stores just in-frame clones and leaves some out. The table has 150,000 or so clones, around 87% seen once. These data are taken from a study of CD8+ T cells in alopecia areata. CDR3 size: 16 residues. The material sequenced was CD8+ T cells sorted from blood, taken at week 0. The chain employs TRBV21-1 and TRBJ2-1; the table calls TRBD2, which could not be checked here. TRBV21-1 corresponds to a pseudogene. This TCR was sampled from a human donor with alopecia areata. The CDR3: CASSKTGGTVYNEQFF. In DNA form, the CDR3 reads TGTGCCAGCAGCAAGACGGGAGGGACGGTTTACAATGAGCAGTTCTTC.